The present T cell receptor beta chain was sequenced within a study of T cells in Graves' hyperthyroidism and ophthalmopathy. RNA transcripts served as the template for amplifying TCR beta CDR3 regions. With the HTBI primer set, the TCR CDR3 went through a first round of RT-PCR. TCRdb re-analysed the multiplex PCR reads in MiXCR, keeping a single row per CDR3 protein. Here the sample spans around 180,000 distinct CDR3 sequences, over 15% being singletons. The CDR3 is made up of 14 amino acids. Germline CDR1 reads SGHRS; CDR2 reads YFSETQ. J lost 6 bases, V lost 4 bases, and 9 bases had no gene match. Exclusion criteria comprised uncontrolled infection, other autoimmune disease, pregnancy or lactation. Findings of the study overall: A model of 13 V-J pairs discriminated ophthalmopathy from stable hyperthyroidism.

At least ten counts were recorded for this clonotype. Antigen: not known. The receptor comes from a woman between 50 and 59 years old with Graves' hyperthyroidism. Sequences were obtained from blood. This chain links TRBV5-1 with TRBJ1-2; TRBD1 matches at 7 bases. CDR3 sequence (DNA): TGCGCCAGCAGCGCCCAGACAGGGTATAATGGCTACACCTTC. Translated: CASSAQTGYNGYTF. Combining the CDR3 with reference TRBV5-1 and TRBJ1-2 gives the whole variable domain KAGVTQTPRYLIKTRGQQVTLSCSPISGHRSVSWYQQTPGQGLQFLFEYFSETQRNKGNFPGRFSGRQFSNSRSEMNVSTLELGDSALYLCASSAQTGYNGYTFGSGTRLTVV.